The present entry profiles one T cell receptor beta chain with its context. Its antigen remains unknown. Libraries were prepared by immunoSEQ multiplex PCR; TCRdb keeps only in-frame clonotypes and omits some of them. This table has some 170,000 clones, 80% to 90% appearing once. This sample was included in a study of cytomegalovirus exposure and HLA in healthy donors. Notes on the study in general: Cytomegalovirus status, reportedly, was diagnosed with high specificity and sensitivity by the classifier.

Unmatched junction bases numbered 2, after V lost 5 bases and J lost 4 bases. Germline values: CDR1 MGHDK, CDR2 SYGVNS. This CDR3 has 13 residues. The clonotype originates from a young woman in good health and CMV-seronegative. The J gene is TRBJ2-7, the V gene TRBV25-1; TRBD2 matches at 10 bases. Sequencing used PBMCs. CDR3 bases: TGTGCCAGCAGTCTAGCGGGGGTTTACGAGCAGTACTTC. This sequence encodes CASSLAGVYEQYF.